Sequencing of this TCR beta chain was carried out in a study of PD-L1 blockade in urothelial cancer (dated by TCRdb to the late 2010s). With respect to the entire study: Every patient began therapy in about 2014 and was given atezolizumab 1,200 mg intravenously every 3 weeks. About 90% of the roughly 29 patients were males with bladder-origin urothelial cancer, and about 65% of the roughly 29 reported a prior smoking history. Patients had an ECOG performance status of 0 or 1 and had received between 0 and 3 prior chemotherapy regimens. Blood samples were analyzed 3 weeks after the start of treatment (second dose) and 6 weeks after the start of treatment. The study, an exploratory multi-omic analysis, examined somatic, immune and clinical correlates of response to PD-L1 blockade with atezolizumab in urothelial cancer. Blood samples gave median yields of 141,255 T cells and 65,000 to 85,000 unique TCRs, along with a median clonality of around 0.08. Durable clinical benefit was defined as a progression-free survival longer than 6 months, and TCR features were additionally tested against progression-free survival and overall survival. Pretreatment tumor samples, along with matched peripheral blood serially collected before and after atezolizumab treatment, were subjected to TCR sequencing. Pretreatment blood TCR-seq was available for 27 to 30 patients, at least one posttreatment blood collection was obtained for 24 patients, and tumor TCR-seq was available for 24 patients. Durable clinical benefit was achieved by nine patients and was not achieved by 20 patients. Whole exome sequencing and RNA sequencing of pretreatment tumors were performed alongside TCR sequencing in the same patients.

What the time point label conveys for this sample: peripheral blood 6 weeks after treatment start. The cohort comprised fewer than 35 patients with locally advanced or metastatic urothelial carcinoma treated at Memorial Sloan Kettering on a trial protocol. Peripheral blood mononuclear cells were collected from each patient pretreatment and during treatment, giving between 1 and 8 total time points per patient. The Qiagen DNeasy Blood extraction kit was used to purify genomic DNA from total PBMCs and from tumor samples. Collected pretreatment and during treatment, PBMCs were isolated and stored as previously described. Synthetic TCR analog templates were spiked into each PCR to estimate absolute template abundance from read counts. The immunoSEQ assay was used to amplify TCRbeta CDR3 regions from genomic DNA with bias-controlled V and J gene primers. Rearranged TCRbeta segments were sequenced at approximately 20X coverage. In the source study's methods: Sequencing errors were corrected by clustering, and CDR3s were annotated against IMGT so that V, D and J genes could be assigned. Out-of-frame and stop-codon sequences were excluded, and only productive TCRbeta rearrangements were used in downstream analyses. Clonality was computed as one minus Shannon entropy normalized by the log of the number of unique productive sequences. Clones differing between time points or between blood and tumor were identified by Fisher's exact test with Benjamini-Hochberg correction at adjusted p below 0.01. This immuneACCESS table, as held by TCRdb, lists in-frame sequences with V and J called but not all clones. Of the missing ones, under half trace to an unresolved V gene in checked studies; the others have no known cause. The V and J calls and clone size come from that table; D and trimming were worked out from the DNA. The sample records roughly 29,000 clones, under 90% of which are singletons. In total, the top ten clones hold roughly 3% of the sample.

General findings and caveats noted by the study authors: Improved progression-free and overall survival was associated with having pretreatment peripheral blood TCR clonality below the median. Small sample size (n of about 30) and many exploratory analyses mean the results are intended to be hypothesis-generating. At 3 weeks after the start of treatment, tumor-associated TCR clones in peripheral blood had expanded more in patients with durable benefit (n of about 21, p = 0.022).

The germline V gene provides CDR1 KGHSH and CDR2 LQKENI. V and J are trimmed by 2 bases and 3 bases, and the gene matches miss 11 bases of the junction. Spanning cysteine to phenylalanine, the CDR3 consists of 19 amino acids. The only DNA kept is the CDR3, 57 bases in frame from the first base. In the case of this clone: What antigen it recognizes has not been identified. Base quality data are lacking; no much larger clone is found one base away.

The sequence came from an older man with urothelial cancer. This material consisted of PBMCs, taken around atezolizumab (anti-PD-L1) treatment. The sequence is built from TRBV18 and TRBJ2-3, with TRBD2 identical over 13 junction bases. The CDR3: CASSPTPGLAGEGTDTQYF. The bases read TGTGCCAGCTCACCAACCCCCGGACTAGCGGGAGAGGGTACAGATACGCAGTATTTT.